These 15 T cell receptor beta chains came from one sample sequenced in a study of blood T cell repertoires in COVID-19 (dated by TCRdb to the early 2020s). The receptor library was made with the immunoSEQ multiplex PCR assay. TCRdb mirrors the immuneACCESS table, restricted to in-frame sequences. Some clones are absent from its copies; in checked studies, under half trace to an unresolved V gene, and the reason for the others is unknown. The sample records about 260,000 clones, approximately 82% of which are singletons. Under 2% of the sample is held by the ten biggest clonotypes. Sequences were obtained from peripheral blood. Receptors were obtained from a woman older than 75 with acute or convalescent COVID-19.

A single count supports this clone. The V and J genes are TRBV19 and TRBJ2-1; TRBD2 matches 10 bases. The CDR3 loop spans 19 amino acids. J was trimmed by 0 bases and V by 7 bases; bases with no gene match: 15. CDR1 and CDR2 (germline): LNHDA, SQIVND (reference sequence). The CDR3 region has the DNA TGTGCCAGTAATGTAAGGACTAGCGGCCTAGGCGGCTCCTACAATGAGCAGTTCTTC. Its protein is CASNVRTSGLGGSYNEQFF.

The rearrangement uses TRBV5-1 and TRBJ1-4; unclear D gene. The ends were cut back, 4 bases at V and 10 bases at J, with 20 bases in the middle. The germline CDR1 and CDR2 sequences are SGHRS and YFSETQ. The CDR3 sequence is 15 residues long. The CDR3 bases are TGCGCCAGCAGCCAAAACACGGGCCCGGCGGGAAAACTGTTTTTT. Its translation is CASSQNTGPAGKLFF.

The chain joins TRBV27 to TRBJ2-1, with TRBD1 identical over 8 bases. V was pared by 3 bases and J by 8 bases, with 9 bases of the junction left unmatched. The germline V gene has CDR1 MNHEY and CDR2 SMNVEV (reference sequence). The CDR3 is made up of 15 amino acids. The CDR3 sequence: CASSFRGPPLDEQFF. In nucleotides, the CDR3 is TGTGCCAGCAGTTTCAGGGGGCCCCCTTTGGATGAGCAGTTCTTC.

The CDR3 spells CASSLSYEGAAKNIQYF. The CDR3 DNA is TGTGCCAGCAGTTTATCCTATGAGGGGGCGGCCAAAAACATTCAGTACTTC. The V and J genes are TRBV27 and TRBJ2-4; 7 bases map to TRBD1. This CDR3 is 17 amino acids long. J lost 1 base, V lost 0 bases, and 6 bases had no gene match. The germline V gene encodes CDR1 MNHEY and CDR2 SMNVEV (reference sequence).

The V and J genes are TRBV24-1 and TRBJ2-1, with 13 nucleotides matching TRBD2. V shed 4 bases, J shed 8 bases, and the junction held 7 bases outside the gene matches. The CDR3 spans 16 residues. Germline V gives CDR1 KGHDR, CDR2 SFDVKD. CDR3 coding DNA: TGTGCCACCAGTGACCGGACTAGCGGGGGTAGGGATGAGCAGTTCTTC. This gives the protein CATSDRTSGGRDEQFF.

The rearrangement links TRBV28 to TRBJ2-1; D might be TRBD2 (6 bases). This CDR3 region has 11 residues. CDR1 and CDR2 from the germline V gene are MDHEN and SYDVKM. V was pared by 3 bases and J by 11 bases, with 8 bases between. DNA of the CDR3: TGTGCCAGCAGTTTGCGGGGACAGCAGTTCTTC. Translation: CASSLRGQQFF.

The chain carries TRBV5-4 and TRBJ1-1, with D perhaps matching TRBD1 (5 bases). Germline V gives CDR1 SGHNT, CDR2 YYREEE (reference sequence). CDR3 length equals 14 residues. V gave up 1 base and J gave up 3 bases, with 10 bases separating them. The CDR3 loop reads CASSLTTVDTEAFF. Written as DNA, the CDR3 is TGTGCCAGCAGCTTGACGACAGTGGACACTGAAGCTTTCTTT. Combining the CDR3 with reference TRBV5-4 and TRBJ1-1 gives the whole variable domain ETGVTQSPTHLIKTRGQQVTLRCSSQSGHNTVSWYQQALGQGPQFIFQYYREEENGRGNFPPRFSGLQFPNYSSELNVNALELDDSALYLCASSLTTVDTEAFFGQGTRLTVV.

The count of this clone is one. The CDR3 DNA is TGTGCCAGCAGCTCAAAAGGACAGTTTGGGGAGCTGTTTTTT. Translating gives CASSSKGQFGELFF. The chain uses TRBV5-5 and TRBJ2-2; a possible D gene is TRBD1 (6 bases). The CDR3 is 14 residues long. The germline V gene has CDR1 SGHKS and CDR2 YYEKEE (reference sequence). The V gene lost 3 bases and the J gene lost 8 bases, with 14 bases spanning the gap.

The V and J genes are TRBV6-6 and TRBJ2-7, with D possibly matching TRBD1 (6 bases). The CDR3 consists of 15 residues. V lost 0 bases and J 3 bases, leaving 12 bases between the germline ends. CDR1 and CDR2 from the germline V gene are MNHNY and SVGAGI (reference sequence). Here the CDR3 DNA reads TGTGCCAGCAGTTACTCACAGGGACGTAACTACGAGCAGTACTTC. Translating it yields CASSYSQGRNYEQYF.

V gene TRBV12-3 or TRBV12-4 combines with J gene TRBJ1-2; no firm D call. The CDR3 extends over 13 amino acids. V lost 10 bases to trimming and J lost 8 bases, with 20 bases between them. The CDR3 nucleotides read TGTGCCACCGAAGACCCGGGGTATGGAGGCTACACCTTC. This sequence encodes CATEDPGYGGYTF.

This rearrangement joins TRBV24-1 to TRBJ2-3, with 10 bases matching TRBD2. The CDR3 contains 15 residues. CDR1 and CDR2 (germline): KGHDR, SFDVKD. Losses at the gene ends were 4 bases for V and 4 bases for J; bases not matched to a gene: 4. The CDR3 coding sequence is TGTGCCACCAGTGAAACTAGCGGGGTGGCAGATACGCAGTATTTT. It codes for CATSETSGVADTQYF.

This chain connects TRBV6-2 or TRBV6-3 to TRBJ1-2, with D unclear. V lost 5 bases to trimming and J lost 2 bases, with 6 bases between them. CDR3 length: 12 amino acids. Germline V gives CDR1 MNHEY, CDR2 SVGEGT. CDR3 region: CASSPENYGYTF. The CDR3 bases are TGTGCCAGCAGTCCAGAAAACTATGGCTACACCTTC.

This chain links TRBV5-1 with TRBJ1-2; no clear D. The CDR3 sequence is 15 residues long. V was clipped by 0 bases and J by 0 bases, with 9 bases between them. Germline CDR1 SGHRS, CDR2 YFSETQ. The CDR3 sequence: CASSLGGNANYGYTF. The CDR3, as DNA: TGCGCCAGCAGCTTGGGCGGTAACGCTAACTATGGCTACACCTTC.

This chain uses TRBV29-1 with TRBJ2-3, with 15 bases fitting TRBD2. The V and J ends lost 2 bases and 6 bases, in that order; junction bases with no gene match: 6. Per the germline V gene, CDR1 is SQVTM and CDR2 is ANQGSEA. CDR3 length: 16 residues. The CDR3 DNA reads TGCAGCGTTGAAAGGGGACTAGCGGGGGGTCAGGATACGCAGTATTTT. Protein product: CSVERGLAGGQDTQYF.

V usage is TRBV7-9 and J usage is TRBJ2-1, with D tentatively TRBD1 (7 bases). The CDR3 loop spans 16 amino acids. Germline CDR1 is SEHNR and CDR2 is FQNEAQ (reference sequence). V was shortened by 3 bases and J by 2 bases, with 14 bases between the two germline ends. CDR3 bases: TGTGCCAGCAGCTTCTCTCCAGGGGGGACCTACAATGAGCAGTTCTTC. Translated, it gives CASSFSPGGTYNEQFF.